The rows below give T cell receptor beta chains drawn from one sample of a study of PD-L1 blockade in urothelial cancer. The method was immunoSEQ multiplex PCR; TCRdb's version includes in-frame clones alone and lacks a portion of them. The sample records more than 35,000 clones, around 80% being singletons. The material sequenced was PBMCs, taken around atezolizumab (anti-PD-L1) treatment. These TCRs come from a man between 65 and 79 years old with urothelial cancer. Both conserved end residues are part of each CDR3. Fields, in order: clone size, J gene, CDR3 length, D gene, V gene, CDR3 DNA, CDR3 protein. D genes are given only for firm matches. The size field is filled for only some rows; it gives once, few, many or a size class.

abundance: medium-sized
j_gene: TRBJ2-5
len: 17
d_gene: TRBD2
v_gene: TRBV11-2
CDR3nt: TGTGCCAGCAGCTCAGATGGACTAGCGGCGCCCCAAGAGACCCAGTACTTC
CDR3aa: CASSSDGLAAPQETQYF

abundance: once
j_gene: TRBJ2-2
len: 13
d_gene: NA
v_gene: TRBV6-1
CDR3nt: TGTGCCAGCAGTGAACAGCGCACCGGGGAGCTGTTTTTT
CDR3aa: CASSEQRTGELFF

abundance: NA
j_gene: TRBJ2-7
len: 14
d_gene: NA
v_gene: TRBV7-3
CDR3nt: TGTGCCAGCAGCTCTCCCCGGGAGAATGGCGAGCAGTACTTC
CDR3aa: CASSSPRENGEQYF

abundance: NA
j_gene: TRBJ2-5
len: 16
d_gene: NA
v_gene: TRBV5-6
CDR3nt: TGTGCCAGCAGCACTTTCTCCACAGGAGACCAAGAGACCCAGTACTTC
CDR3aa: CASSTFSTGDQETQYF

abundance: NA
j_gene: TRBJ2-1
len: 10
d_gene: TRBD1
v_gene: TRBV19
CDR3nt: TGTGCCAGTGGGACAGGGAGGCAGTTCTTC
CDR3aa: CASGTGRQFF

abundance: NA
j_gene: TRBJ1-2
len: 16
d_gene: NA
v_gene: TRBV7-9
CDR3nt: TGTGCCAGCAGCTTAGATGCGGCAGGGGTGTGGAGTGGCTACACCTTC
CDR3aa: CASSLDAAGVWSGYTF

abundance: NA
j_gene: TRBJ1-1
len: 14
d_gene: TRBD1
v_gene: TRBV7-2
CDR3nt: TGTGCCAGCAGCTCGCCATCTCAGGGGGCTAAAGCTTTCTTT
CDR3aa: CASSSPSQGAKAFF

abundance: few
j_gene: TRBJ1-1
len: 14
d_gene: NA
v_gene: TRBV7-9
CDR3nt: TGTGCCAGCAGCCACTCGGGGGAACACTGGTCGGCTTTCTTT
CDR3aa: CASSHSGEHWSAFF

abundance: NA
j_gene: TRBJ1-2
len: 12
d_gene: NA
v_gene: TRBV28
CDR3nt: TGTGCCAGTTCCCCGGCTAACTATGGCTACACCTTC
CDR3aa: CASSPANYGYTF

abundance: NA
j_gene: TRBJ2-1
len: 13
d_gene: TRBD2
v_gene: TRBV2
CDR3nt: TGTGCCAGCAGAATTAGCGGGAAGGATGAGCAGTTCTTC
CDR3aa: CASRISGKDEQFF

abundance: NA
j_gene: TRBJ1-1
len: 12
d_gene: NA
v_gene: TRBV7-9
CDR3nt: TGTGCCAGCAGCTTTGAGTACACTGAAGCTTTCTTT
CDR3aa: CASSFEYTEAFF

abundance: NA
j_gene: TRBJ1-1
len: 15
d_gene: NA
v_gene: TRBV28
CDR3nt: TGTGCCAGCAGTTTATGGCAGAACCTGAACACTGAAGCTTTCTTT
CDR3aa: CASSLWQNLNTEAFF

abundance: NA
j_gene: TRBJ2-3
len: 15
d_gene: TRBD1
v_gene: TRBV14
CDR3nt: TGTGCCAGCAGCCGGCGGACAGGGGGCACAGATACGCAGTATTTT
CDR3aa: CASSRRTGGTDTQYF

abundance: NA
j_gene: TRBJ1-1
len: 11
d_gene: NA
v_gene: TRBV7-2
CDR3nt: TGTGCCAGCAGCGACCACAGGGAAGCTTTCTTT
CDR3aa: CASSDHREAFF

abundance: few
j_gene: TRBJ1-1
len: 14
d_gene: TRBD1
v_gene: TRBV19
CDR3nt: TGTGCCAGTATGACAGGGGGCCGGGTCACTGAAGCTTTCTTT
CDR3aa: CASMTGGRVTEAFF

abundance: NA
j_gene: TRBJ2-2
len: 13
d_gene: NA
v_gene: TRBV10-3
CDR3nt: TGTGCCATCAGTGACAGGGACACCGGGGAGCTGTTTTTT
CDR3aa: CAISDRDTGELFF

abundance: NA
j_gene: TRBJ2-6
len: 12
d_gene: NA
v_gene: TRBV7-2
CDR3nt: TGTGCCGGCGGGTCTGGGGCCAACGTCCTGACTTTC
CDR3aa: CAGGSGANVLTF

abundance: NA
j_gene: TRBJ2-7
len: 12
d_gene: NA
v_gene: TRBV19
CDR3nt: TGTGCCAGTAGTACAGGTCGCTACGAGCAGTACTTC
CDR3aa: CASSTGRYEQYF

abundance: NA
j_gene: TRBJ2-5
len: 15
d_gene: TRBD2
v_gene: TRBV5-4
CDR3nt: TGTGCCGGTTCGGCGGGGGGGAGGGTACAAGAGACCCAGTACTTC
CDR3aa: CAGSAGGRVQETQYF

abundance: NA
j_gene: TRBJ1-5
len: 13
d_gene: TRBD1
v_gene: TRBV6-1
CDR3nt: TGTGCCAGCAGGGACAGGGATACCCAGCCCCAGCATTTT
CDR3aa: CASRDRDTQPQHF

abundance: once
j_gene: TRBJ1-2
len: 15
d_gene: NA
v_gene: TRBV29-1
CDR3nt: TGCAGCGTTGAAGTAGGAGGCGGGAAGAACTATGGCTACACCTTC
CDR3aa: CSVEVGGGKNYGYTF

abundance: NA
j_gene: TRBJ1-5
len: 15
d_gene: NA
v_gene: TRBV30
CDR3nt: TGTGCCGCAACCAGGGGAGACTATAGCAATCAGCCCCAGCATTTT
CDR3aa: CAATRGDYSNQPQHF

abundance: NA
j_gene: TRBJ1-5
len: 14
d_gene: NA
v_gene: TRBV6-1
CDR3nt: TGTGCCAGCAGTAGCGGGACTAGCAATCAGCCCCAGCATTTT
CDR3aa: CASSSGTSNQPQHF

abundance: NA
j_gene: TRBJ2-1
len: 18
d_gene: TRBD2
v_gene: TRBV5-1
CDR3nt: TGCGCCAGCAATCCAGAGGGGCTAGCGGTTCCCGGGGGCAATGAGCAGTTCTTC
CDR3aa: CASNPEGLAVPGGNEQFF

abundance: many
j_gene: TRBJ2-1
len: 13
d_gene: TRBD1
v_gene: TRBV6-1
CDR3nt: TGTGCCGCCGGGCAGGGGGCAAGCAATGAGCAGTTCTTC
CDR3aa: CAAGQGASNEQFF

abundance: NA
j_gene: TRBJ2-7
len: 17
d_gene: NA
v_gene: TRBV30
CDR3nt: TGTGCCTGGAGTCTTTCCTATAGGTCGCCGGGGACCTACGAGCAGTACTTC
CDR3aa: CAWSLSYRSPGTYEQYF

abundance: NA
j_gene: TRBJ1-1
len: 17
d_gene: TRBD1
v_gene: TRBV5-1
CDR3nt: TGCGCCAGCAGCTGGGGACAGGGTGGATCTGCGGGCACTGAAGCTTTCTTT
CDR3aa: CASSWGQGGSAGTEAFF

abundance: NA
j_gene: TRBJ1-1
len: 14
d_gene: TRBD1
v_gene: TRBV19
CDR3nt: TGTGCCAGTAGTGACAGGGGGAGGGGGACTGAAGCTTTCTTT
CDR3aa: CASSDRGRGTEAFF

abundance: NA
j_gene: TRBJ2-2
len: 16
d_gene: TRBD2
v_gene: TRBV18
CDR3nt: TGTGCCAGCTCACCCACTAGCGGGACGAACACCGGGGAGCTGTTTTTT
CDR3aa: CASSPTSGTNTGELFF

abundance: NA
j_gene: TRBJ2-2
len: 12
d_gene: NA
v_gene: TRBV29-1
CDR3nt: TGCAGCGTTTGCGAGAGCACCGGGGAGCTGTTTTTT
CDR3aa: CSVCESTGELFF

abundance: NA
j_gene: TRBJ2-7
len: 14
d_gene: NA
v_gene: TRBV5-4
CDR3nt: TGTGCCAGCAGCTCGCCGGGGGAGGTTGGCGAGCAGTACTTC
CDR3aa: CASSSPGEVGEQYF

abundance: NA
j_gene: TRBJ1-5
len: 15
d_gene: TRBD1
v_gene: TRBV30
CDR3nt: TGTGCCTGGAGTGATACAGGGGGCGGCAATCAGCCCCAGCATTTT
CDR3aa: CAWSDTGGGNQPQHF

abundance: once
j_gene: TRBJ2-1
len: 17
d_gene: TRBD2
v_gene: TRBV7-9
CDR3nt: TGTGCCAGCAGCTTAGCCCTTAGCGGGGTGAGGGGGAATGAGCAGTTCTTC
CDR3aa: CASSLALSGVRGNEQFF

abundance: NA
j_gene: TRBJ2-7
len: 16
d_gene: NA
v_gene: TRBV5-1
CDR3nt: TGCGCCAGCAGCTTGGCTCCCAGCGGGCTTAACTACGAGCAGTACTTC
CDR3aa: CASSLAPSGLNYEQYF

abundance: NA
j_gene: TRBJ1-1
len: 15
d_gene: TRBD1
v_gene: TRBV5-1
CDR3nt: TGCGCCAGCAGCTTTGCGGGACAGGGGAACACTGAAGCTTTCTTT
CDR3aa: CASSFAGQGNTEAFF

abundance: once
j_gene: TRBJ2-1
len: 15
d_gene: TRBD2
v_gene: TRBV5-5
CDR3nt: TGTGCCAGCAGCTTGGAAGCGGGAGTTCTCAATGAGCAGTTCTTC
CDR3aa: CASSLEAGVLNEQFF

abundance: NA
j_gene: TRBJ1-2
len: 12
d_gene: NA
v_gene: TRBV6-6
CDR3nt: TGTGCCAGCAGCACCGAGGGCTATGGCTACACCTTC
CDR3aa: CASSTEGYGYTF

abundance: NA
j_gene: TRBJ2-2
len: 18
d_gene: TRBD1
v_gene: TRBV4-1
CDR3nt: TGCGCCAGCAGCCGGGAAAATGCTGGCAGGGGGTACACCGGGGAGCTGTTTTTT
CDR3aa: CASSRENAGRGYTGELFF

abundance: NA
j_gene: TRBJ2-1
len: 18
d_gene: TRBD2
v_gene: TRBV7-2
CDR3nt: TGTGCCAGCAGCTTTGGCCTTTTACGTAGCGGGGGTATTAATGAGCAGTTCTTC
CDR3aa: CASSFGLLRSGGINEQFF

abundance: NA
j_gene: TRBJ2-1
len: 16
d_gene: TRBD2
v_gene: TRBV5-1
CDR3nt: TGCGCCAGCAGCTCCCCTAGCGGAAGCTCCTACAATGAGCAGTTCTTC
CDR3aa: CASSSPSGSSYNEQFF

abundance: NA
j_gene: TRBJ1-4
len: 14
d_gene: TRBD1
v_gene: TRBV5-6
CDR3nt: TGTGCCAGCAGCTTACAGGGGACTAATGAAAAACTGTTTTTT
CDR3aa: CASSLQGTNEKLFF

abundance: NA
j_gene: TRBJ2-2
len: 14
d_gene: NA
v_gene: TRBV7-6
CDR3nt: TGTGCCAGCAGGGGTAGGGGCGGTACCGGGGAGCTGTTTTTT
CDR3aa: CASRGRGGTGELFF

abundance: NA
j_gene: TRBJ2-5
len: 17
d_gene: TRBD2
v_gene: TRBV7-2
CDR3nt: TGTGCCAGCAGCTTATTTCGGCGGGGGGCCCTCCAAGAGACCCAGTACTTC
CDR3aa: CASSLFRRGALQETQYF

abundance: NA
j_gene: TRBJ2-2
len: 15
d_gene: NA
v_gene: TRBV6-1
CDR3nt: TGTGCCAGCATAACCCCCGCGGGGCCCACCGGGGAGCTGTTTTTT
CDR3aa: CASITPAGPTGELFF

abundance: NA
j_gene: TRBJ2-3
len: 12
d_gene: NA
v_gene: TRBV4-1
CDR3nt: TGCGCCAGCAGCCAAGTATTAGATACGCAGTATTTT
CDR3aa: CASSQVLDTQYF

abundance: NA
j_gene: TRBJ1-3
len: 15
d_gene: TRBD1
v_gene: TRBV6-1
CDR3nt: TGTGCCAGCAGCTCAGGGGGTCTCGGGGGAAACACCATATATTTT
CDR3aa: CASSSGGLGGNTIYF

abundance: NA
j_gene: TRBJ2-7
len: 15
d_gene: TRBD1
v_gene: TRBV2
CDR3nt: TGTGCCAGCAGTGTTAATGGACAGGGGCCCTCCGAGCAGTACTTC
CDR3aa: CASSVNGQGPSEQYF

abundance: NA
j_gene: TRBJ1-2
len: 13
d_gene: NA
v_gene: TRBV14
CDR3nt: TGTGCCAGCAGCCAGTCCAGGGCCTATGGCTACACCTTC
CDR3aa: CASSQSRAYGYTF

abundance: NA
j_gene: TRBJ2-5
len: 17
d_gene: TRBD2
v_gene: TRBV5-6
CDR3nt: TGTGCCAGCGGGGGGCCCTGGCGGGGGGGCTTTCAAGAGACCCAGTACTTC
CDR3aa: CASGGPWRGGFQETQYF

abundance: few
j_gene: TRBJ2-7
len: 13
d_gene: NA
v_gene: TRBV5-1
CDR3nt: TGCGCCAGCAGCTTCCTGAGCTCCTACGAGCAGTACTTC
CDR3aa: CASSFLSSYEQYF

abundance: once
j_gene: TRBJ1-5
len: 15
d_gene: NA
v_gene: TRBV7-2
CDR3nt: TGTGCCAGCACTTCGGGGGGTATTAGCAATCAGCCCCAGCATTTT
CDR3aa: CASTSGGISNQPQHF

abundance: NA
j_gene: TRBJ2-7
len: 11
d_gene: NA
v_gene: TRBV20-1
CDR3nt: TGCAGTGGGGTCGAGGTCTACGAGCAGTACTTC
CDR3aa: CSGVEVYEQYF

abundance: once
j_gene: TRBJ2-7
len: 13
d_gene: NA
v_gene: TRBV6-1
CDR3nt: TGTGCCAGCAGCGCCGGGATAACCTACGAGCAGTACTTC
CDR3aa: CASSAGITYEQYF

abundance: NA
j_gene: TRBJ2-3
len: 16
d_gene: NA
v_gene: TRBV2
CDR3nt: TGTGCCAGCAGTTTTCAGCGGGTGTCCTTAGGGAATACGCAGTATTTT
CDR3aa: CASSFQRVSLGNTQYF

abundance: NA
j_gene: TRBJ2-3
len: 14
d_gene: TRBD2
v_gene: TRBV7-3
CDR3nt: TGTGCCAGCAGCTCGGGACTAGCGGGGGGTACGCAGTATTTT
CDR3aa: CASSSGLAGGTQYF